Below, one TCR beta chain is given with its context. TCRdb re-called the RACE reads with MiXCR, one entry per CDR3 protein. The sample has more than 80,000 distinct CDR3 sequences, 9.5% to 14% seen once. CDR3 size: 17 residues. V shed 1 base and J 4 bases; nucleotides not matched to a gene: 9. CDR1 DFQATT and CDR2 SNEGSKA come from the germline V gene (reference sequence). Time point specified: pre-sensitization, week 0. Treatment noted: therapeutic diphenylcyclopropenone sensitization with weekly scalp DPC. The data belong to a study of human T cells and chemical hapten exposure. This sequence joins TRBV20-1 and TRBJ1-4; 10 bases align to TRBD1. The specimen was whole blood, collected in connection with sensitization to the hapten diphenylcyclopropenone (DPC). This receptor was obtained from a woman aged 55-69 years with alopecia areata. Some clones in this sample may be carry-over from other donors' samples. CDR3 in amino acids: CSARVSGQGDFNEKLFF. Here the CDR3 DNA reads TGCAGTGCTAGAGTATCCGGACAGGGGGACTTTAATGAAAAACTGTTTTTT.